This T cell receptor beta chain was identified during a study of blood T cell repertoires in COVID-19. The overall study: The samples span acute and convalescent COVID-19 from the United States, Italy and Spain.

As handled by the study authors: Amplification with reference gene primers provided the estimates of nucleated cell counts. Clones were read by immunoSEQ multiplex PCR, and TCRdb kept only the in-frame ones, dropping some. That table gives V, J and clone size, and the DNA gave D and trimming. The sample consists of under 450,000 clones, around 88% of them appearing once. The CDR3 totals 18 residues. Germline loops: CDR1 SEHNR, CDR2 FQNEAQ (reference sequence). Trimming took 4 bases from V and 5 from J; bases not matched to a gene: 20. Seattle patients were enrolled while actively infected and followed longitudinally.

The sequencing input was peripheral blood. The chain recombines TRBV7-9 with TRBJ2-7, with 7 nucleotides matching TRBD1. This clonotype was sampled from a woman in her forties or fifties with COVID-19, enrolled during active disease. The CDR3 loop reads CASSYRQGSAIGSDEQYF. CDR3 nucleotide sequence: TGTGCCAGCAGCTACCGACAGGGATCAGCCATCGGGTCAGACGAGCAGTACTTC.